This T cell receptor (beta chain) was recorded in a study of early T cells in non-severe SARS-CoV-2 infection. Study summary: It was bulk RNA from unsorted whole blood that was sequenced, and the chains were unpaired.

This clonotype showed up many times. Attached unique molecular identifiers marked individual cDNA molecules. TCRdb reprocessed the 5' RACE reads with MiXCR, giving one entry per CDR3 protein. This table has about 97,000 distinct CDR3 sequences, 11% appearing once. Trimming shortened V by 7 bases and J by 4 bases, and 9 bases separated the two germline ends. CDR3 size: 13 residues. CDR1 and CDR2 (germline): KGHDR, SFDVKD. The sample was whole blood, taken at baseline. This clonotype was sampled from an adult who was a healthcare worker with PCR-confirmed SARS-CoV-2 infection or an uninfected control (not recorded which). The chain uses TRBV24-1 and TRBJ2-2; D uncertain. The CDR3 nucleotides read TGTGCCACCAGAGGCTATTCCACCGGGGAGCTGTTTTTT. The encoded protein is CATRGYSTGELFF.